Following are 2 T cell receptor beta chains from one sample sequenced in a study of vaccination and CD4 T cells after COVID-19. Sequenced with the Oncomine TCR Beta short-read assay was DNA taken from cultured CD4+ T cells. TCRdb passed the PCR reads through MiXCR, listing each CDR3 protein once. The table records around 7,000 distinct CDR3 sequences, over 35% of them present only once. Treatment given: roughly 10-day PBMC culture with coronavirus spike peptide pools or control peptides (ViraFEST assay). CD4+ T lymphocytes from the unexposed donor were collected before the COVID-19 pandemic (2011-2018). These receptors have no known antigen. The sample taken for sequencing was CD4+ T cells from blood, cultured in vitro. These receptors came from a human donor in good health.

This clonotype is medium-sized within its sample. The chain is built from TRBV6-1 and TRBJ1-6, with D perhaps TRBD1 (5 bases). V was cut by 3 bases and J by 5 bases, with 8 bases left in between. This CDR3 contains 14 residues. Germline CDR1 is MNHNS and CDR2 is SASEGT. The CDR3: CASSEGPDNSPLHF. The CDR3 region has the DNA TGTGCCAGCAGTGAGGGACCTGATAATTCACCCCTCCACTTT.

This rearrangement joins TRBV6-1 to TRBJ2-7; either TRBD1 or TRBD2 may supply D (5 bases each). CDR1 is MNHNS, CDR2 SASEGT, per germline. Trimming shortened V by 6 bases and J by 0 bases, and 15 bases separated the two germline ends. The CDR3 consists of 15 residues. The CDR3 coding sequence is TGTGCCAGCAGCTTCGGACACACTAGCTCCTACGAGCAGTACTTC. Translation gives CASSFGHTSSYEQYF.